These T cell receptor beta chains were read from a single sample in a study of post-analysis software for immune sequencing data. TCRdb itself ran the PCR reads through MiXCR, one entry per CDR3 protein. Among a few hundred thousand distinct CDR3 sequences listed, around 31% were seen once. The sequenced material came from blood. The receptors stem from a girl aged 2-17 years with multiple sclerosis. CDR3s include the opening cysteine and the closing phenylalanine or tryptophan. A D gene is named only where the DNA matches it firmly. Only part of the rows carry a size: once, few, many, or a class if the clone is expanded.

TRBV6-2/TRBV6-3	TRBJ2-3	few	TRBD2	TGTGCCATCACAGGTCGGGGGGGCCGGTACGGAGATACGCAGTATTTT	CAITGRGGRYGDTQYF
TRBV20-1	TRBJ2-5	NA	NA	TGCGGTGCTGGGCCTCTGACAGGAGGCATGAAGACCCAGTACTTC	CGAGPLTGGMKTQYF
TRBV2	TRBJ1-1	NA	TRBD1	TGTGCCAGCAGGCCTCCGACAGGGTTCGACATGAACACTGAAGCTTTCTTT	CASRPPTGFDMNTEAFF
TRBV2	TRBJ2-5	NA	NA	TGTGCCAGCAGCTATAGCCGTGGTGGTGAAGAGACCCAGTACTTC	CASSYSRGGEETQYF
TRBV20-1	TRBJ2-1	few	TRBD1	TGCAGTGCTTTGACAGGGGGCGCCGGGACGAGCTCCTACAATGAGCAGTTCTTC	CSALTGGAGTSSYNEQFF
TRBV7-2	TRBJ1-5	NA	NA	TGTGCCAGCAGCTTGGGACACTATAGCAATCAGCCCCAGCATTTT	CASSLGHYSNQPQHF
TRBV11-2	TRBJ2-1	NA	NA	TGTGCCAGCAGCTTAAATCGGTCTAGCCTCCATGAGCAGTTCTTC	CASSLNRSSLHEQFF
TRBV6-5	TRBJ2-7	few	NA	TGTGCCAGCAGTTCCCACAGGGAGTACGGCGAGCAGTACTTC	CASSSHREYGEQYF
TRBV7-2	TRBJ2-3	NA	NA	TGTGCCAGCAGCTTATGGTTGCCTCCGAGCACAGATACGCAGTATTTT	CASSLWLPPSTDTQYF
TRBV20-1	TRBJ2-1	few	NA	TGCAGTGCTAGAGAATCGGACCCCTATAGGGATGAGCAGTTCTTC	CSARESDPYRDEQFF
TRBV7-3	TRBJ2-2	NA	NA	TGTGCCAGCAGCTTAGTTTCAGGGCCCGGGGAGCTGTTTTTT	CASSLVSGPGELFF
TRBV7-7	TRBJ2-1	NA	TRBD2	TGTGCCAGCAGCCCTATAGCGGGGGTCTCCTACAATGAGCAGTTCTTC	CASSPIAGVSYNEQFF
TRBV28	TRBJ2-1	few	TRBD1	TGTGCCAGCAGCTTAACCCGACAGGGGGGCTACAATGAGCAGTTCTTC	CASSLTRQGGYNEQFF
TRBV29-1	TRBJ2-4	NA	TRBD1	TGCAGCGTGGCAATAGGGACAGGGTTCCAAAACATTCAGTACTTC	CSVAIGTGFQNIQYF
TRBV6-1	TRBJ2-1	NA	NA	TGTGCCGGCATGGGGAACAATGAGCAGTTCTTC	CAGMGNNEQFF
TRBV20-1	TRBJ2-1	NA	TRBD2	TGCAGTGCTAACCTAGCGGGAGGGGTAAATGAGCAGTTCTTC	CSANLAGGVNEQFF
TRBV12-5	TRBJ2-2	NA	TRBD2	TGTGCTAGTGGTTTGGTCGGCGGGGGAGTCAAAACCGGGGAGCTGTTTTTT	CASGLVGGGVKTGELFF
TRBV5-1	TRBJ2-1	many	TRBD1	TGCGCCAGCAGCTTGGAGGGACAGGTTGGCAATGAGCAGTTCTTC	CASSLEGQVGNEQFF
TRBV11-2	TRBJ2-6	few	NA	TGTGCCAGCAGCTCCCGTTCTGGGGCCAACGTCCTGACTTTC	CASSSRSGANVLTF
TRBV29-1	TRBJ2-3	few	NA	TGCAGCGTTTCCGGGACATTTAGCACAGATACGCAGTATTTT	CSVSGTFSTDTQYF
TRBV7-2	TRBJ2-3	NA	TRBD1	TGTGCCAGCAGCCGGGACAGGGTATCAGATACGCAGTATTTT	CASSRDRVSDTQYF
TRBV12-3/TRBV12-4	TRBJ1-2	NA	NA	TGTGCCAGCAGTTTAATTGCAGGGGCGAGAGGCTACACCTTC	CASSLIAGARGYTF
TRBV2	TRBJ2-5	NA	TRBD2	TGTGCCAGCAGTGAATCGGCGGGGGGACAAGAGACCCAGTACTTC	CASSESAGGQETQYF
TRBV10-3	TRBJ1-1	NA	NA	TGTGCCATCAGACCAGGGGACCCGAACACTGAAGCTTTCTTT	CAIRPGDPNTEAFF
TRBV5-1	TRBJ2-2	NA	NA	TGCGCCAGCAGCTTGGGTCAGAGGAACACCGGGGAGCTGTTTTTT	CASSLGQRNTGELFF
TRBV10-3	TRBJ2-5	NA	NA	TGTGCCATCAGAAACGGACTTATAGAGACCCAGTACTTC	CAIRNGLIETQYF
TRBV7-2	TRBJ1-5	many	NA	TGTGCCAGCACCGTTCGCCCGAATCAGCCCCAGCATTTT	CASTVRPNQPQHF
TRBV6-6	TRBJ1-2	NA	NA	TGTGCCAGCAGTTACTCGATGGGGGGCTATGGCTACACCTTC	CASSYSMGGYGYTF
TRBV12-3/TRBV12-4	TRBJ2-3	few	TRBD2	TGTGCCAGCCTGGGACTAGCGAAGAGCACAGATACGCAGTATTTT	CASLGLAKSTDTQYF
TRBV28	TRBJ2-5	NA	TRBD2	TGTGCCAGCTGGGCGGAGACTAGCGGCTTTGAGACCCAGTACTTC	CASWAETSGFETQYF